Listed here are 20 T cell receptor beta chains from one sample, sequenced in a study of graft-versus-host responses after intestinal transplantation (dated by TCRdb to about 2021). Which antigens these TCRs recognize remains unknown. Library preparation used the immunoSEQ multiplex PCR assay. The table comes from immuneACCESS by way of TCRdb, which keeps in-frame sequences with V and J called. Part of the clones is missing from these tables; in studies checked, under half for an unresolved V gene and the rest for unknown reasons. The sample profile shows 100,000 to 120,000 clones; about 93% of them were found once. The ten largest make up about 0.54% of the sample. The sample's time point label, decoded: cells obtained before transplantation from donor or recipient. Sequencing used unstimulated CD8+ T cells sorted from spleen or lymph node cells, obtained before intestinal transplant. Source of these receptors: a human donor who received an intestinal transplant.

This clone was recorded once. The chain uses TRBV28 and TRBJ2-7; D is perhaps TRBD1 (6 bases). Germline CDR1 and CDR2: MDHEN and SYDVKM. This CDR3 has 16 residues. The germline V and J ends were trimmed by 5 bases and 0 bases, with 17 bases remaining between them. The DNA of the CDR3 is TGTGCCAGCAGTCCAATTCAGGGGCAGAGCTCCTACGAGCAGTACTTC. Amino acids: CASSPIQGQSSYEQYF.

The gene calls are TRBV28 and TRBJ1-6, with unresolved D. V shed 6 bases and J shed 13 bases, with 7 bases lying between them. The germline gives CDR1 MDHEN, CDR2 SYDVKM. The CDR3 has 10 residues. This CDR3 is CASRLSPLHF. The CDR3 DNA reads as TGTGCCAGCAGACTTTCCCCCCTCCACTTT.

The rearrangement uses TRBV11-2 and TRBJ2-2; tentatively, D is TRBD2 (5 bases). V was cut by 1 base and J by 4 bases, with 13 bases left in between. Germline CDR1 and CDR2: SGHAT and FQNNGV. The CDR3 has 16 residues. For the CDR3, the DNA is TGTGCCAGCAGCTTAGGGGCTAGCAAAGGCACCGGGGAGCTGTTTTTT. Translating gives CASSLGASKGTGELFF.

CDR3 in amino acids: CASSQGPGSSYEQYF. The CDR3 DNA follows: TGCGCCAGCAGCCAAGGTCCAGGGAGCTCCTACGAGCAGTACTTC. The genes are TRBV4-1 and TRBJ2-7, with D possibly called TRBD1 or TRBD2 (5 bases each). Between the trimmed V and J ends, which lost 1 base and 0 bases, there was a span of 10 bases. CDR1 is MGHRA and CDR2 is YSYEKL in the germline V gene. The CDR3 consists of 15 residues.

This chain uses TRBV6-5 with TRBJ2-5, with 10 bases that match TRBD2. Trimming cost V 2 bases and J 1 base; bases outside gene matches: 4. Germline CDR1 is MNHEY and CDR2 is SVGAGI. CDR3 length: 16 amino acids. The CDR3 nucleotides read TGTGCCAGCAGTTACGGGACTAGCGCTATCCAAGAGACCCAGTACTTC. As protein: CASSYGTSAIQETQYF.

J is TRBJ2-7 and V is TRBV19; the match to TRBD1 covers 9 bases. The V gene end was trimmed by 5 bases and the J gene end by 6 bases; junction bases not matched to a gene: 8. This CDR3 is built from 14 residues. Germline V CDR1 and CDR2: LNHDA, SQIVND (reference sequence). CDR3: CASSPGTGFGEQYF. For the CDR3, the DNA is TGTGCCAGTAGTCCCGGGACAGGGTTCGGCGAGCAGTACTTC.

The chain joins TRBV5-1 to TRBJ1-1, with D unresolved. The CDR3 is 13 amino acids. Germline CDR1 and CDR2: SGHRS and YFSETQ. V lost 0 bases and J 0 bases, leaving 3 bases between the germline ends. The CDR3 DNA is TGCGCCAGCAGCTTGGAAATGAACACTGAAGCTTTCTTT. It translates to CASSLEMNTEAFF.

The chain combines TRBV28 with TRBJ2-1; no clear D. Between the trimmed V and J ends, which lost 7 bases and 4 bases, there was a span of 14 bases. The CDR3 runs 14 residues. In germline, CDR1 is MDHEN, CDR2 SYDVKM. The CDR3 loop is CASKASFPYNEQFF. As DNA, the CDR3 is TGTGCCAGCAAGGCTTCATTCCCTTACAATGAGCAGTTCTTC. Full variable domain (missing parts from reference TRBV28 and TRBJ2-1): DVKVTQSSRYLVKRTGEKVFLECVQDMDHENMFWYRQDPGLGLRLIYFSYDVKMKEKGDIPEGYSVSREKKERFSLILESASTNQTSMYLCASKASFPYNEQFFGPGTRLTVL.

The chain has TRBV2 and TRBJ2-7; D is possibly TRBD1 (8 bases). This CDR3 is 14 amino acids long. Trimming removed 6 bases from V and 3 bases from J, with 15 bases in between. CDR1 is SNHLY and CDR2 is FYNNEI in the germline V gene. The CDR3 coding sequence is TGTGCCAGCAGGAGCGGGACAGGTATCTACGAGCAGTACTTC. It codes for CASRSGTGIYEQYF.

The chain is built from TRBV19 and TRBJ1-5; tentatively, D is TRBD1 (6 bases). Trimming took 3 bases from V and 5 from J, leaving 11 bases between them. The germline CDR1 and CDR2 sequences are LNHDA and SQIVND (reference sequence). The CDR3 runs to 14 residues. CDR3 nucleotide sequence: TGTGCCAGTAGTATTTGGGACATCGATCAGCCCCAGCATTTT. Amino acids: CASSIWDIDQPQHF.

J is TRBJ2-7 and V is TRBV12-1; the table's D call of TRBD2 was not tested on the DNA. TRBV12-1 is assigned pseudogene status. CDR3 length equals 14 residues. CDR3 sequence (DNA): TGTGCCAGCAGAGGGCGGGAGGGCCGGTACGAGCAGTACTTC. Its translation is CASRGREGRYEQYF.

This rearrangement joins TRBV10-2 to TRBJ2-7; D gene ambiguous. Germline CDR1 is WSHSY and CDR2 is SAAADI. The CDR3 has 14 residues. V shed 0 bases and J shed 0 bases, with 6 bases lying between them. The CDR3 nucleotides are TGCGCCAGCAGTGAGTCGGGTTTCTCCTACGAGCAGTACTTC. It is translated as CASSESGFSYEQYF.

The CDR3 coding sequence is TGTGCCAGCAGTTCACCCGGGACTAGCGGCTACGAGCAGTACTTC. It translates to CASSSPGTSGYEQYF. This sequence joins TRBV27 and TRBJ2-7; 11 bases are shared with TRBD2. Germline V gene data show CDR1 as MNHEY and CDR2 as SMNVEV (reference sequence). The CDR3 extends over 15 amino acids. Trimming cost V 4 bases and J 3 bases; bases outside gene matches: 5.

The chain employs TRBV7-6 and TRBJ2-7; 16 bases fit TRBD2. The germline CDR1 and CDR2 sequences are SGHVS and FNYEAQ. The V and J ends lost 5 bases and 3 bases, in that order; junction bases with no gene match: 22. The CDR3 has 22 residues. This chain's CDR3 is CASSLLGGSTGLAGGPGYEQYF. In DNA, the CDR3 is TGTGCCAGCAGCCTCTTAGGTGGGTCGACGGGACTAGCGGGAGGGCCCGGCTACGAGCAGTACTTC.

There are a few counts of this clone. The rearrangement joins TRBV5-8 to TRBJ1-4, with 8 positions matching TRBD1. V shed 0 bases and J 8 bases; nucleotides not matched to a gene: 3. The CDR3 runs to 14 residues. The germline V gene encodes CDR1 SGHTS and CDR2 YDEGEE. CDR3 amino acids: CASSLGQGIEKLFF. The CDR3 region has the DNA TGTGCCAGCAGCTTGGGACAGGGGATCGAAAAACTGTTTTTT.

To note about this clone: Distinct nucleotide sequences in the sample also encode this CDR3. The gene calls are TRBV6-1 and TRBJ2-7; D is unclear. The CDR3 runs 13 residues. The germline CDR1 and CDR2 sequences are MNHNS and SASEGT. Trimming removed 0 bases at V and 2 bases at J, with 5 bases between. CDR3 loop: CASSEASTYEQYF. For the CDR3, the DNA is TGTGCCAGCAGTGAAGCAAGTACCTACGAGCAGTACTTC.

This chain uses TRBV7-9 with TRBJ1-1; tentative D call: TRBD1 (6 bases). The CDR3 is 13 amino acids. Germline V gives CDR1 SEHNR, CDR2 FQNEAQ (reference sequence). V lost 5 bases to trimming and J lost 6 bases, with 13 bases between them. CDR3 amino acids: CASSLSRGAEAFF. CDR3 bases: TGTGCCAGCAGCCTCTCCAGGGGCGCTGAAGCTTTCTTT.

The CDR3 DNA is TGTGCCAGCAGCCCGGCGGGGGTCTTCGCCTACGAGCAGTACTTC. Residues: CASSPAGVFAYEQYF. The genes are TRBV7-9 and TRBJ2-7, with 7 bases lining up with TRBD2. The V segment lost 5 bases and the J segment 2 bases; nucleotides outside the gene matches: 9. The CDR3 contains 15 residues. Germline assignment: CDR1 SEHNR and CDR2 FQNEAQ (reference sequence). Using reference TRBV7-9 and TRBJ2-7 for the parts outside the CDR3, the full variable domain is DTGVSQNPRHKITKRGQNVTFRCDPISEHNRLYWYRQTLGQGPEFLTYFQNEAQLEKSRLLSDRFSAERPKGSFSTLEIQRTEQGDSAMYLCASSPAGVFAYEQYFGPGTRLTVT.

This chain connects TRBV5-6 to TRBJ2-3; 11 bases agree with TRBD1. The germline V gene has CDR1 SGHDT and CDR2 YYEEEE. V shed 0 bases, J shed 4 bases, and the junction held 4 bases outside the gene matches. CDR3 length: 16 residues. CDR3 amino acids: CASSLAGTGGPDTQYF. The CDR3 DNA reads TGTGCCAGCAGCTTGGCCGGGACAGGGGGTCCAGATACGCAGTATTTT.

V is TRBV27 and J is TRBJ2-3; possible D gene TRBD2, 5 bases. Germline V gene sequence: CDR1 MNHEY, CDR2 SMNVEV (reference sequence). The CDR3 loop spans 15 amino acids. The V end was cut by 5 bases, the J end by 0 bases, with 12 bases between. CDR3 residues: CASSPGLSSTDTQYF. The CDR3 coding sequence is TGTGCCAGCAGTCCCGGACTGTCTAGCACAGATACGCAGTATTTT.